The 19 T cell receptor beta chains below all came from one sample that was sequenced in a study of CD8 T cells in ankylosing spondylitis. TCRdb re-analysed the 5' RACE reads in MiXCR, keeping a single row per CDR3 protein. The repertoire holds 200,000 or so distinct CDR3 sequences, with 25% to 30% as singletons. Sequencing was performed on blood, either unsorted or a sorted T cell fraction (not recorded which). The receptors here all came from a male donor with ankylosing spondylitis or in good health (not recorded which).

There are a few counts of this clonotype. The chain joins TRBV29-1 to TRBJ2-2; D is unclear. Looked up from germline, CDR1 is SQVTM and CDR2 is ANQGSEA. Trimming stripped 8 bases from V and 6 bases from J, with 13 bases between. The CDR3 spans 12 residues. The CDR3 nucleotides are TGCAGCACGCTCCACCGCGCCGGGGAGCTGTTTTTT. It encodes CSTLHRAGELFF.

This chain connects TRBV29-1 to TRBJ2-5; 8 bases fit TRBD1. CDR3 size: 14 residues. The V segment lost 3 bases and the J segment 3 bases; nucleotides outside the gene matches: 6. Germline loops: CDR1 SQVTM, CDR2 ANQGSEA. CDR3 amino acids: CSVEKQGVKETQYF. Here the CDR3 DNA reads TGCAGCGTTGAGAAACAGGGGGTGAAAGAGACCCAGTACTTC.

At least ten counts were recorded for this clonotype. This chain uses TRBV5-1 with TRBJ2-1, with TRBD2 matching 7 bases. The CDR3 has 18 residues. Germline-derived CDR1 and CDR2 are SGHRS and YFSETQ. J gave up 1 base and V 3 bases, and 13 bases lay outside the gene matches. CDR3 nucleotides: TGCGCCAGCAGCTCCCGAGTTGGCGGGAGTATTTCCTACAATGAGCAGTTCTTC. This codes for CASSSRVGGSISYNEQFF. Filled out from reference TRBV5-1 and TRBJ2-1, the complete variable domain reads KAGVTQTPRYLIKTRGQQVTLSCSPISGHRSVSWYQQTPGQGLQFLFEYFSETQRNKGNFPGRFSGRQFSNSRSEMNVSTLELGDSALYLCASSSRVGGSISYNEQFFGPGTRLTVL.

The chain combines TRBV6-4 with TRBJ1-2, with 8 nucleotides matching TRBD1. CDR1 is MRHNA, CDR2 SNTAGT, per germline. The CDR3 contains 20 residues. V lost 6 bases to trimming and J lost 1 base; unmatched junction nucleotides: 22. The CDR3 loop is CASRDNTRIPDRGFNYGYTF. The CDR3 bases are TGTGCCAGCAGGGACAATACGAGGATTCCTGACAGGGGCTTTAACTATGGCTACACCTTC.

This clonotype was detected ten times or more. This chain's CDR3 is CAISDLEVETQYF. CDR3 sequence (DNA): TGTGCCATCAGCGACCTGGAAGTGGAGACCCAGTACTTC. This sequence joins TRBV10-3 and TRBJ2-5; the D is unclear. Germline assignment: CDR1 ENHRY and CDR2 SYGVKD. Trimming removed 6 bases from V and 5 bases from J, with 13 bases in between. CDR3 length: 13 residues.

This clonotype has at least ten counts. The chain recombines TRBV5-1 with TRBJ2-1, with 7 bases that match TRBD2. Per germline, CDR1 SGHRS and CDR2 YFSETQ. This CDR3 contains 14 residues. V was pared by 4 bases and J by 8 bases, with 9 bases of the junction left unmatched. CDR3 nucleotides: TGCGCCAGCAGCATTAATAGCGGGCTCGATGAGCAGTTCTTC. It specifies CASSINSGLDEQFF. The variable domain in full, completed from reference TRBV5-1 and TRBJ2-1, reads KAGVTQTPRYLIKTRGQQVTLSCSPISGHRSVSWYQQTPGQGLQFLFEYFSETQRNKGNFPGRFSGRQFSNSRSEMNVSTLELGDSALYLCASSINSGLDEQFFGPGTRLTVL.

This clonotype has ten or more counts. This rearrangement joins TRBV7-2 to TRBJ2-2; TRBD2 matches 7 bases. Trimming cost V 4 bases and J 7 bases; bases outside gene matches: 3. The germline V gene has CDR1 SGHTA and CDR2 FQGNSA. The CDR3 consists of 13 residues. CDR3 DNA: TGTGCCAGCAGCTCCCAGCGGGGCGGGGAGCTGTTTTTT. Protein product: CASSSQRGGELFF.

This clonotype was observed many times. V gene TRBV7-8 combines with J gene TRBJ2-5; D uncertain. CDR1 and CDR2 (germline): SGHVS, FQNEAQ. The germline V and J ends were trimmed by 3 bases and 2 bases, with 16 bases remaining between them. The CDR3 length is 16 residues. The chain's CDR3 is CASSFLGYMGQETQYF. CDR3 sequence (DNA): TGTGCCAGCAGCTTTTTAGGCTACATGGGGCAAGAGACCCAGTACTTC.

The genes are TRBV7-9 and TRBJ2-1; TRBD2 matches 7 bases. J lost 5 bases, V lost 3 bases, and 4 bases had no gene match. The CDR3 totals 14 residues. Looked up from germline, CDR1 is SEHNR and CDR2 is FQNEAQ (reference sequence). The CDR3 coding sequence is TGTGCCAGCAGCTTCGCGGGAGTGAACAATGAGCAGTTCTTC. Translating gives CASSFAGVNNEQFF.

This clonotype was picked up many times. The rearrangement uses TRBV6-1 and TRBJ2-3; a weak D match, TRBD2 (6 bases). This CDR3 region has 14 residues. Germline V gives CDR1 MNHNS, CDR2 SASEGT. Trimming removed 8 bases at V and 0 bases at J, with 12 bases between. The CDR3 region has the DNA TGTGCCAGCTTTCGGGAGAGGAGCACAGATACGCAGTATTTT. Amino acid sequence: CASFRERSTDTQYF.

This clonotype appeared once. J is TRBJ1-2 and V is TRBV20-1, with 7 bases identical to TRBD1. The CDR3 totals 14 residues. The trim removed 3 bases at V and 4 bases at J, leaving 8 bases unmatched. CDR1 and CDR2 from the germline V gene are DFQATT and SNEGSKA (reference sequence). CDR3 sequence reads: CSASVGTAGYGYTF. DNA for the CDR3: TGCAGTGCTAGCGTTGGGACAGCTGGCTATGGCTACACCTTC.

The chain uses TRBV10-3 and TRBJ1-1; no clear D gene. The CDR3 runs to 14 residues. V gave up 3 bases and J gave up 5 bases, with 13 bases separating them. The germline V gene has CDR1 ENHRY and CDR2 SYGVKD. CDR3 residues: CAISEKLGVTEAFF. The DNA of the CDR3 is TGTGCCATCAGTGAAAAGCTAGGAGTGACTGAAGCTTTCTTT.

The chain couples TRBV4-3 to TRBJ2-2; the D is unclear. The CDR3 is 14 amino acids. Trimming left V 1 base short and J 6 bases short, with 9 bases between. CDR1 LGHNA and CDR2 YSLEER come from the germline V gene. The CDR3 region has the DNA TGCGCCAGCAGCCAAGTAGGCTTATCCGGGGAGCTGTTTTTT. Protein: CASSQVGLSGELFF.

This CDR3 reads CSVGYLNTEAFF. The CDR3 coding sequence is TGCAGCGTTGGATATTTGAACACTGAAGCTTTCTTT. The V call is TRBV29-1, the J call TRBJ1-1, with unresolved D. With 4 bases removed from V and 0 bases from J, the gap between germline ends came to 6 bases. Germline CDR1 reads SQVTM; CDR2 reads ANQGSEA. This CDR3 spans 12 amino acids.

V and J are TRBV12-3 or TRBV12-4 and TRBJ2-1; D call uncertain. CDR3 size: 12 residues. The V and J ends lost 6 bases and 9 bases respectively, with 12 bases between them. The CDR3 bases are TGTGCCAGCAGGAGTAGCTCGATTGAGCAGTTCTTC. Translation gives CASRSSSIEQFF.

The V call is TRBV2, the J call TRBJ2-7; TRBD2 is a possible D gene (5 bases). The CDR3 is 14 residues long. Germline lookup yields CDR1 SNHLY and CDR2 FYNNEI. With 7 bases removed from V and 7 bases from J, the gap between germline ends came to 20 bases. The CDR3 sequence is CASMVRTLRWEQYF. DNA of the CDR3: TGTGCCAGCATGGTAAGGACTTTACGATGGGAGCAGTACTTC. Looking up the rest from reference TRBV2 and TRBJ2-7 gives the full variable domain: EPEVTQTPSHQVTQMGQEVILRCVPISNHLYFYWYRQILGQKVEFLVSFYNNEISEKSEIFDDQFSVERPDGSNFTLKIRSTKLEDSAMYFCASMVRTLRWEQYFGPGTRLTVT.

A few counts support this clonotype. The chain is built from TRBV20-1 and TRBJ2-7; 7 bases are a match to TRBD1. This CDR3 is 14 amino acids long. The germline V gene has CDR1 DFQATT and CDR2 SNEGSKA (reference sequence). V lost 1 base, J lost 3 bases, and 6 bases stayed unmatched. The CDR3 region is CSARVGAGGYEQYF. The CDR3 DNA is TGCAGTGCTAGAGTAGGGGCAGGGGGCTACGAGCAGTACTTC.

V usage is TRBV10-3 and J usage is TRBJ2-5; no clear D gene. CDR3 length: 13 amino acids. The ends were cut back, 11 bases at V and 5 bases at J, with 18 bases in the middle. Germline V gene lookup returns CDR1 ENHRY and CDR2 SYGVKD. CDR3 coding DNA: TGTGCCGCGACCGGAGTAGATGGGGAGACCCAGTACTTC. This codes for CAATGVDGETQYF.

This clonotype has at least ten counts. The chain couples TRBV29-1 to TRBJ2-7; D may match TRBD1 or TRBD2 (5 bases each). V was pared by 7 bases and J by 5 bases, with 12 bases between. The CDR3 consists of 11 residues. Germline V gene data show CDR1 as SQVTM and CDR2 as ANQGSEA. CDR3 region: CSGGLSDEQYF. In nucleotides, the CDR3 is TGCAGCGGGGGGTTGAGCGACGAGCAGTACTTC.